This TCR beta chain was recovered during a study of T-cell reconstitution after alpha-beta-depleted transplantation in children. During its preparation, the TCRbeta library received unique molecular identifiers. TCRdb ran MiXCR on the PCR reads and lists one entry per CDR3 protein. The data contain approximately 200,000 distinct CDR3 sequences, about 15% of them seen just once; the ten biggest clones take up about 12%. This CDR3 is built from 14 residues. The trim removed 3 bases at V and 4 bases at J, leaving 4 bases unmatched. Germline values: CDR1 MDHEN, CDR2 SYDVKM. The input for sequencing was PBMCs from the stem cell graft donor, taken from the stem cell graft. V gene TRBV28 combines with J gene TRBJ1-1; 8 bases are shared with TRBD1. The sequence was obtained from a human donor who donated a stem cell graft to a child with acute lymphoblastic leukemia. CDR3 in DNA: TGTGCCAGCAGTTTCGACAGGGGAGCCACTGAAGCTTTCTTT. Residues: CASSFDRGATEAFF.